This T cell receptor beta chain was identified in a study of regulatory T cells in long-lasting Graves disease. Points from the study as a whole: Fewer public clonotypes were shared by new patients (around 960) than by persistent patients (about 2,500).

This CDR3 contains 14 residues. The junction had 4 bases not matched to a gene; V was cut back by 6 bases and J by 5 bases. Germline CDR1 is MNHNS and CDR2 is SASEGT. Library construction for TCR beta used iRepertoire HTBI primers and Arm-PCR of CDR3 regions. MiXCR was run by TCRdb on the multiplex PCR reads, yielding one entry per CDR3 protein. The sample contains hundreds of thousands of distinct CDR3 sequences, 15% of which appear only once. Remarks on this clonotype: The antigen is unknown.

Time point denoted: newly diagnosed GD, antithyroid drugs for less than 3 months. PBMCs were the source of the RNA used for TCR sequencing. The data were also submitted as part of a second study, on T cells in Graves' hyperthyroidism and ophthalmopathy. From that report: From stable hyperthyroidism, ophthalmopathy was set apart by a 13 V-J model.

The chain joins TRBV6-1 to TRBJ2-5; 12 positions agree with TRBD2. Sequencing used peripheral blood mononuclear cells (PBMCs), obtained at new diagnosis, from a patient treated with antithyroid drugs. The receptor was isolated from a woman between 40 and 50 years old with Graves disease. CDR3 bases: TGTGCCAGCAGCCCTGGGACTAGCGGGGAGACCCAGTACTTC. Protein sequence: CASSPGTSGETQYF.